The clone carrying this T cell receptor beta chain has at least ten counts. Antigen unknown. The data were obtained in a study of molecular identifiers for immune sequencing clone quantification. Findings and caveats of the study: Underestimated sizes of highly expanded clones could result from identical TCR molecules that share a barcode.

Germline loops: CDR1 SGHRS, CDR2 YFSETQ. Trimming took 2 bases from V and 0 from J, leaving 11 bases between them. This CDR3 spans 15 amino acids. TCRdb re-called the PCR reads with MiXCR, one entry per CDR3 protein. Of 490,000 or so distinct CDR3 sequences in the sample, about 22% were seen once. Construction of naive CD8 libraries employed about 17,000 to 1,100,000 sorted cells together with 10%, 30% or 50% RNA. Isolation of naive CD8 T cells was achieved by sorting on a CD8+CD4-CCR7+CD45RA+ phenotype. The source of this sequence is a human donor in good health. Some libraries in this study had Jurkat cell RNA spiked in. This rearrangement joins TRBV5-1 to TRBJ1-2; D unclear. What was sequenced was naive CD8+ T cells from blood, with Jurkat cell RNA spiked in. Subset indicated: FACS-sorted CD8+CD4-CCR7+CD45RA+ naive T cells. CDR3 protein: CASSFNGDTNYGYTF. CDR3 sequence (DNA): TGCGCCAGCAGCTTTAATGGAGATACTAACTATGGCTACACCTTC.